The clone carrying this T cell receptor beta chain turned up a few times. Its antigen is as yet unknown. The entry originates in a study of cytomegalovirus exposure and HLA in healthy donors. While unrecorded immune exposures were likely, the donors were nominally healthy when sampled. Points from the study as a whole: A further, later analysis showed that HLA-associated TCR beta chains (compared with equally common others) were more clonally expanded. Most TCR sequences were rare, but some public TCRs occurred in many donors. For presence/absence analyses, sequencing depth was assumed to be roughly uniform across donors.

In the PCR, 60 Vbeta and 13 Jbeta primers were used. Data came from immunoSEQ multiplex PCR; TCRdb stores just in-frame clones and leaves some out. The sample carries around 130,000 clones, 81% recorded once. Looked up from germline, CDR1 is SGHTS and CDR2 is YDEGEE. CDR3 length: 15 amino acids. V dropped 0 bases and J dropped 8 bases, with 14 bases sitting between them. The receptor's source is a man between 18 and 29 years old in good health and CMV-seronegative. The rearrangement links TRBV5-8 to TRBJ1-4, with D unclear. The sample taken for sequencing was PBMCs. CDR3 sequence reads: CASSLVQVPLEKLFF. DNA for the CDR3: TGTGCCAGCAGCTTGGTCCAGGTGCCACTCGAAAAACTGTTTTTT. Supplemented by reference TRBV5-8 and TRBJ1-4, the full variable domain reads EAGVTQSPTHLIKTRGQQATLRCSPISGHTSVYWYQQALGLGLQFLLWYDEGEERNRGNFPPRFSGRQFPNYSSELNVNALELEDSALYLCASSLVQVPLEKLFFGSGTQLSVL.